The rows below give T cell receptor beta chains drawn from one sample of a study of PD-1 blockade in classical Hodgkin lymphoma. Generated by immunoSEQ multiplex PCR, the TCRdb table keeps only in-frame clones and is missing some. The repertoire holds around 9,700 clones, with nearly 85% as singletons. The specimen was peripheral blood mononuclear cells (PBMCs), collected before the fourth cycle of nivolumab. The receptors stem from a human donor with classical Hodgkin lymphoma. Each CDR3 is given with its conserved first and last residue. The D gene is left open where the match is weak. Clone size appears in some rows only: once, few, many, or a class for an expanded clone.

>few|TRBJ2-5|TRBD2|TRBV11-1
CASSLGLAGELGETQYF
TGTGCCAGCAGCCTGGGACTAGCGGGAGAATTAGGAGAGACCCAGTACTTC
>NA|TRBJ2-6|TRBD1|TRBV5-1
CASSWKQGQGGSGANVLTF
TGCGCCAGCAGCTGGAAACAGGGACAGGGGGGCTCTGGGGCCAACGTCCTGACTTTC
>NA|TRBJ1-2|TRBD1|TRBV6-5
CASSDRGRNGYTF
TGTGCCAGCAGTGACAGGGGGAGAAATGGCTACACCTTC
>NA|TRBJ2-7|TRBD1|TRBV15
CATSTGQGNEQYF
TGTGCCACCAGCACGGGACAGGGGAACGAGCAGTACTTC
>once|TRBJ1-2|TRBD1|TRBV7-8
CASSTEGQGARGYTF
TGTGCCAGCAGCACGGAGGGACAGGGCGCCAGGGGCTACACCTTC
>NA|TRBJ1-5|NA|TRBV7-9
CASSAGDYSNQPQHF
TGTGCCAGCAGCGCGGGGGATTATAGCAATCAGCCCCAGCATTTT
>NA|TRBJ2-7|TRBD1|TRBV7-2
CASSPGQGSHEQYF
TGTGCCAGCAGCCCGGGACAGGGTTCCCACGAGCAGTACTTC
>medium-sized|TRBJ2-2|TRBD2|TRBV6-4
CASSPTSGGENTGELFF
TGTGCCAGCAGTCCGACTAGCGGGGGAGAGAACACCGGGGAGCTGTTTTTT
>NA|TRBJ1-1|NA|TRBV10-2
CASSESGNTEAFF
TGCGCCAGCAGTGAGTCGGGGAACACTGAAGCTTTCTTT
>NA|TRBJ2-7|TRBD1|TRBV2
CASKESQGAWYEQYF
TGTGCCAGCAAGGAGAGCCAGGGGGCTTGGTACGAGCAGTACTTC
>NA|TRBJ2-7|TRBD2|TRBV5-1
CASKATSGGPYEQYF
TGCGCCAGCAAGGCGACTAGCGGGGGCCCCTACGAGCAGTACTTC
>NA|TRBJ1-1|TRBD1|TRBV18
CASSPGGGGGTEAFF
TGTGCCAGCTCACCAGGAGGGGGCGGTGGCACTGAAGCTTTCTTT
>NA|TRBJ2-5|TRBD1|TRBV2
CAIADRGKGTQYF
TGTGCCATTGCGGACAGGGGAAAAGGGACCCAGTACTTC
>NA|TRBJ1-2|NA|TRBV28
CASRRAGHLVNYGYTF
TGTGCCAGCAGGCGGGCGGGGCATCTTGTGAACTATGGCTACACCTTC
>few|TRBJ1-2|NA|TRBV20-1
CSASWSYGYTF
TGCAGTGCTTCCTGGTCTTATGGCTACACCTTC
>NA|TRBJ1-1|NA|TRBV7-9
CASSGRTAFEAFF
TGTGCCAGCAGCGGCCGCACAGCGTTTGAAGCTTTCTTT
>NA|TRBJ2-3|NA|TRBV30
CAWSVRAGTDTQYF
TGTGCCTGGAGTGTCAGGGCGGGCACAGATACGCAGTATTTT
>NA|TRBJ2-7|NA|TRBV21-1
CASCQTQGAYEQYF
TGTGCCAGCTGTCAAACACAGGGGGCCTACGAGCAGTACTTC
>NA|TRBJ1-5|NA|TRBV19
CASSTSPPGGASNQPQHF
TGTGCCAGTAGTACAAGCCCCCCCGGGGGCGCGAGCAATCAGCCCCAGCATTTT
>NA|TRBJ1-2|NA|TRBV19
CASSWGRIYGYTF
TGTGCCAGTAGTTGGGGACGGATCTATGGCTACACCTTC
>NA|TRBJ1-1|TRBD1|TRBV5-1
CAGSLKQGADEAFF
TGCGCCGGCAGCCTTAAACAGGGGGCAGATGAAGCCTTCTTT
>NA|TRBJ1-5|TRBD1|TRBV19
CASSIRDRGHQPQHF
TGTGCCAGTAGTATAAGGGACAGGGGGCATCAGCCCCAGCATTTT
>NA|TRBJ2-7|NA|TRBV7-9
CASSLGTLEQYF
TGTGCCAGCAGCTTAGGGACCCTCGAGCAGTACTTC
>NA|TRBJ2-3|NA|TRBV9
CASSVDSWDTQYF
TGTGCCAGCAGCGTAGATAGCTGGGATACGCAGTATTTT
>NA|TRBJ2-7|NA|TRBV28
CASSLRASSSYEQYF
TGTGCCAGCAGTTTAAGGGCGTCTAGCAGCTACGAGCAGTACTTC
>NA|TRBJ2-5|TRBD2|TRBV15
CATSKGHYGGASETQYF
TGTGCCACCAGCAAAGGCCACTACGGGGGGGCCTCAGAGACCCAGTACTTC
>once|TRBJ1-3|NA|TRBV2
CASRVAVGNTIYF
TGTGCCAGCAGAGTGGCAGTTGGAAACACCATATATTTT
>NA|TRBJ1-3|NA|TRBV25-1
CASSPRILSVHSPIYF
TGTGCCAGCAGTCCCCGAATATTGTCGGTACATAGCCCCATATATTTT
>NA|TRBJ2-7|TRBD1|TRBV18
CASSPYRLNRGPKSRESYEQYF
TGTGCCAGCTCACCATACCGGTTGAACAGGGGGCCGAAGAGCCGTGAATCCTACGAGCAGTACTTC
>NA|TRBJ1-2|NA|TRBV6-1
CASSEIGGQGTF
TGTGCCAGCAGTGAAATCGGGGGGCAGGGCACCTTC
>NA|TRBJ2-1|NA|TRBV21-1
CASSKEELTSGGPSIYNEQFF
TGTGCCAGCAGCAAAGAAGAGCTTACTAGCGGGGGGCCGAGTATCTACAATGAGCAGTTCTTC
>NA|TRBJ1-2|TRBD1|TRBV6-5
CASRRDSNYGYTF
TGTGCCAGCAGGCGGGACAGTAACTATGGCTACACCTTC
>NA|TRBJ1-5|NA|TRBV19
CASAAGVRQPQHF
TGTGCCAGTGCCGCGGGGGTTCGACAGCCCCAGCATTTT
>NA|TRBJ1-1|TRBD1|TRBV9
CASSVGTGRNTEAFF
TGTGCCAGCAGCGTAGGGACAGGGAGGAACACTGAAGCTTTCTTT
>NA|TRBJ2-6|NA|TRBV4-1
CASSRIQGWDTGANVLTF
TGCGCCAGCAGCCGGATACAGGGATGGGACACTGGGGCCAACGTCCTGACTTTC
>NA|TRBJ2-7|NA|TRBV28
CAICLDMGEQYF
TGTGCCATCTGCTTGGACATGGGCGAGCAGTACTTC
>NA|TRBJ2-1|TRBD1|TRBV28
CASSPYGTGDNEQFF
TGTGCCAGCAGTCCCTACGGGACAGGGGACAATGAGCAGTTCTTC
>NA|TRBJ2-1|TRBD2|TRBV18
CASSPYPSGSSNNEQFF
TGTGCCAGCTCACCATATCCTAGCGGGAGTAGCAACAATGAGCAGTTCTTC
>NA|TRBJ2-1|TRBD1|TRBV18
CASSPGQLYNEQFF
TGTGCCAGCTCACCGGGACAGCTCTACAATGAGCAGTTCTTC
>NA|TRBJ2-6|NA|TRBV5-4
CASSRGGGSGANVLTF
TGTGCCAGCAGTCGAGGTGGTGGGTCTGGGGCCAACGTCCTGACTTTC
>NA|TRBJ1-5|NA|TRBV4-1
CASSQDVGPAEPQHF
TGCGCCAGCAGCCAAGATGTGGGCCCGGCGGAGCCCCAGCATTTT
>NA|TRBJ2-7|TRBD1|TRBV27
CASSLGTGGSYEQYF
TGTGCCAGCAGTCTCGGGACAGGGGGCTCCTACGAGCAGTACTTC
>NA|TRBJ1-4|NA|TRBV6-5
CASSYSGVREKLFF
TGTGCCAGCAGTTACTCAGGGGTTCGAGAAAAACTGTTTTTT
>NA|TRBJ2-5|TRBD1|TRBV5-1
CASTYQGASGETQYF
TGCGCCAGCACCTATCAGGGGGCCTCAGGGGAGACCCAGTACTTC
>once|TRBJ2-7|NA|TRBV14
CASSRAGRGVEQYF
TGTGCCAGCAGCCGAGCGGGCAGGGGAGTCGAGCAGTACTTC
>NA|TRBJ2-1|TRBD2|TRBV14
CASSQVPGGNNEQFF
TGTGCCAGCAGCCAAGTGCCGGGGGGGAACAATGAGCAGTTCTTC
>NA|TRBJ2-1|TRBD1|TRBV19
CASRERKTGNYEQFF
TGTGCCAGTCGAGAGAGGAAGACAGGGAATTATGAGCAGTTCTTC
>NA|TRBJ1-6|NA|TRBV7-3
CATGSSYNSPLHF
TGTGCCACCGGTAGCTCCTATAATTCACCCCTCCACTTT
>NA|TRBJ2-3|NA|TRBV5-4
CASSLGDDGTDTQYF
TGTGCCAGCAGCTTGGGGGATGACGGCACAGATACGCAGTATTTT
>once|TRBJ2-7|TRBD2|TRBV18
CASSPSLAGTEQYF
TGTGCCAGCTCACCATCCCTAGCGGGAACCGAGCAGTACTTC
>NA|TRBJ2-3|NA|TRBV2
CASRGRDTDTQYF
TGTGCCAGCAGGGGGCGTGACACAGATACGCAGTATTTT
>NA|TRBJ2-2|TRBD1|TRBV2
CASRGQGSPGELFF
TGTGCCAGCAGGGGACAGGGGTCGCCCGGGGAGCTGTTTTTT
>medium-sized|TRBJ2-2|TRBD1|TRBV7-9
CASSLRGHRDPSNTGELFF
TGTGCCAGCAGCTTAAGGGGGCACAGGGACCCGTCGAACACCGGGGAGCTGTTTTTT
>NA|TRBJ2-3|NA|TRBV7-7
CASSLEAIGDTQYF
TGTGCTAGCAGCTTAGAGGCTATTGGAGATACGCAGTATTTT
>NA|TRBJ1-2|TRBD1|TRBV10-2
CASSDLGGQDYGYTF
TGCGCCAGCAGTGATTTAGGGGGACAGGACTATGGCTACACCTTC
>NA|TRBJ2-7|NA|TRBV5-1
CASSPDRAYEQYF
TGCGCCAGCAGCCCGGACCGAGCCTACGAGCAGTACTTC
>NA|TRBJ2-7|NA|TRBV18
CASSVSDEQYF
TGTGCCAGCTCTGTCTCCGACGAGCAGTACTTC
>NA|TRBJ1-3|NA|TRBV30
CAWSVSRNTIYF
TGTGCCTGGAGTGTATCCCGAAACACCATATATTTT
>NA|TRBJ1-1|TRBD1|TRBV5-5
CASSWTGVNTEAFF
TGTGCCAGCAGCTGGACAGGGGTGAACACTGAAGCTTTCTTT
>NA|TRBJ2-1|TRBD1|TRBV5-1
CASSLGQDREFF
TGCGCCAGCAGCTTGGGACAGGACAGGGAGTTCTTC